The next 5 T cell receptor beta chains were all read from a single sample in a study of graft-versus-host responses after intestinal transplantation. No antigens are known for them. The assay was immunoSEQ multiplex PCR, and TCRdb's table has in-frame clones only and misses some. The repertoire consists of some 110,000 clones, with around 92% occurring once and the leading ten covering roughly 1%. Specimen: unstimulated CD8+ T cells sorted from spleen or lymph node cells, collected before transplant. The receptors derive from a human donor who was the organ donor for an intestinal transplant.

V usage is TRBV2 and J usage is TRBJ2-2; 7 bases line up with TRBD2. Germline V gene lookup returns CDR1 SNHLY and CDR2 FYNNEI. V trimming: 3 bases; J trimming: 2 bases; junction bases outside the gene matches: 9. The CDR3 consists of 17 residues. CDR3 DNA: TGTGCCAGCAGTGACCGTGGGCAGCGGGGTAACACCGGGGAGCTGTTTTTT. This translates into CASSDRGQRGNTGELFF.

V usage is TRBV28 and J usage is TRBJ2-2; D might be TRBD1 (6 bases). Germline V gives CDR1 MDHEN, CDR2 SYDVKM. The CDR3 contains 14 residues. V lost 5 bases to trimming and J lost 4 bases, with 11 bases between them. The CDR3 coding sequence is TGTGCCAGCAGTCGACAGGCTTTCACCGGGGAGCTGTTTTTT. This codes for CASSRQAFTGELFF.

The chain joins TRBV11-2 to TRBJ2-7; 11 bases line up with TRBD1. The germline CDR1 and CDR2 sequences are SGHAT and FQNNGV. Trimming took 2 bases from V and 6 from J; bases not matched to a gene: 3. The CDR3 length is 14 residues. The CDR3 DNA is TGTGCCAGCAGCTTATCGGGACAGGGGGGCGAGCAGTACTTC. It is translated as CASSLSGQGGEQYF.

This clone came up once. The chain employs TRBV20-1 and TRBJ1-1; D is uncertain. Trimming removed 0 bases from V and 7 bases from J, with 6 bases in between. CDR1 DFQATT and CDR2 SNEGSKA come from the germline V gene (reference sequence). The CDR3 length is 11 residues. The CDR3: CSAREPNEAFF. DNA of the CDR3: TGCAGTGCTAGAGAACCGAATGAAGCTTTCTTT.

The chain joins TRBV14 to TRBJ2-7; TRBD2 might be the D (5 bases). This CDR3 spans 19 amino acids. Trimming left V 4 bases short and J 3 bases short, with 28 bases between. CDR1 SGHDN and CDR2 FVKESK come from the germline V gene. CDR3 region: CASSPEVTGPAGVIYEQYF. CDR3 DNA sequence: TGTGCCAGCAGCCCCGAAGTTACCGGGCCCGCCGGGGTGATCTACGAGCAGTACTTC.